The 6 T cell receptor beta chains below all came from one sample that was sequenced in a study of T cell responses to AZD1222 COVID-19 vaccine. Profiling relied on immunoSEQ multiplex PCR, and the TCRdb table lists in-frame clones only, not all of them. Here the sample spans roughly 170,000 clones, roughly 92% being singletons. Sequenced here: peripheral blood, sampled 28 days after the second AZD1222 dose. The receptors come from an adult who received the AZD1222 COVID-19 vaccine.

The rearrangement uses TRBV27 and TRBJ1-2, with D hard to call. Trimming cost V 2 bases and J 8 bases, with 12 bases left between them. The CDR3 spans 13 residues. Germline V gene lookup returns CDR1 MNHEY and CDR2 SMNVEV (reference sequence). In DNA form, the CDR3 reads TGTGCCAGCAGTTTAACCCGGGCCTTAGGCTACACCTTC. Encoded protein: CASSLTRALGYTF.

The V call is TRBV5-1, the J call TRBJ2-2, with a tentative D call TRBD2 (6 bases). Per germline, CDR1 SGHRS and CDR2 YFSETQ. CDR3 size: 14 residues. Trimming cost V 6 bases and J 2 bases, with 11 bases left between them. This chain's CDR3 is CASMRGRNTGELFF. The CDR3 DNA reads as TGCGCCAGCATGCGGGGTAGAAACACCGGGGAGCTGTTTTTT.

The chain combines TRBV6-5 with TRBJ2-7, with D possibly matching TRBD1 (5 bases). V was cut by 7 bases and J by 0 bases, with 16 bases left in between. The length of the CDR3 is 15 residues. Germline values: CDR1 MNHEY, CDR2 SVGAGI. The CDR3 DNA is TGTGCCAGCATTTCAGGGTATTTGAGCTCCTACGAGCAGTACTTC. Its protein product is CASISGYLSSYEQYF.

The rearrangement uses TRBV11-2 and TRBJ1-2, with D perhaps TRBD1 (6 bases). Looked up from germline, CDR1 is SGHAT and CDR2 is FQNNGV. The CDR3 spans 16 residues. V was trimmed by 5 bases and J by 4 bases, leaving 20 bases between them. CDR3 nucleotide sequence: TGTGCCAGCAGCCAACCAAGGGGCAGGGGCCCCTATGGCTACACCTTC. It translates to CASSQPRGRGPYGYTF.

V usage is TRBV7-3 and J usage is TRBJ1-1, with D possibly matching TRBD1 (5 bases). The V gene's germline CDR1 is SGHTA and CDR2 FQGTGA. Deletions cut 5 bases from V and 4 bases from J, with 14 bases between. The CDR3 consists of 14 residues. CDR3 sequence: CASSPGGLGTEAFF. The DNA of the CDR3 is TGTGCCAGCAGCCCCGGGGGTCTGGGCACTGAAGCTTTCTTT.

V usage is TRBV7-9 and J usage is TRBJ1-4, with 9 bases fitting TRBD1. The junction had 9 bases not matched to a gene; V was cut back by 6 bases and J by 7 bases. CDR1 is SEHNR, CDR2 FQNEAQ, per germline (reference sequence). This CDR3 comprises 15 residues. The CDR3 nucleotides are TGTGCCAGCAGTCCAGTGGGGACAGGGTTTGAAAAACTGTTTTTT. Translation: CASSPVGTGFEKLFF.